This TCR beta chain was found in a study of T cell responses to AZD1222 COVID-19 vaccine. Clones were read by immunoSEQ multiplex PCR, and TCRdb kept only the in-frame ones, dropping some. The data contain 150,000 to 200,000 clones, around 92% of them singletons. V lost 6 bases to trimming and J lost 3 bases; unmatched junction nucleotides: 7. The CDR3 covers 15 residues. In germline, CDR1 is MNHEY, CDR2 SVGAGI. This specimen was peripheral blood, taken on day 0 of AZD1222 vaccination. The receptor was derived from an adult in good health. The rearrangement links TRBV6-5 to TRBJ2-7; 11 bases map to TRBD2. The CDR3 sequence is CASRTSGVLDYEQYF. The CDR3 DNA reads as TGTGCCAGCAGGACTAGCGGGGTCCTAGACTACGAGCAGTACTTC.